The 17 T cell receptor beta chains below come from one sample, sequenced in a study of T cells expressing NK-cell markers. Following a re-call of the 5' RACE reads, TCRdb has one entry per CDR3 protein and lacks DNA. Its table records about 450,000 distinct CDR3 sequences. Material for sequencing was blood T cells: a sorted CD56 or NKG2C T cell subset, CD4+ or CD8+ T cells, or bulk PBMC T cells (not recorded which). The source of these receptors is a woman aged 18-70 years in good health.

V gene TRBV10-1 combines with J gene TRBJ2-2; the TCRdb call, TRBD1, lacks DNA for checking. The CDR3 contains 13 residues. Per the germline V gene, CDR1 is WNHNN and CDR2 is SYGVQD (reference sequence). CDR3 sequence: CASGQGSTGDLFF.

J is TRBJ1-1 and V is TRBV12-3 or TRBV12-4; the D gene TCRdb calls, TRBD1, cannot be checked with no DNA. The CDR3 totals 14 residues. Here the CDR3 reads CASSLSSGGTEAFF.

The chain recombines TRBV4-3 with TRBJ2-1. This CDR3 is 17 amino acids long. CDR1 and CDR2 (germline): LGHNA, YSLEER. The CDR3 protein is CASSQEFGRVGNNEQFF.

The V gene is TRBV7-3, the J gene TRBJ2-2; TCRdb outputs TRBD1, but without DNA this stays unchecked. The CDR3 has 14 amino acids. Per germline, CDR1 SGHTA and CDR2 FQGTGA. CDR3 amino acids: CASSRQGAVGELFF.

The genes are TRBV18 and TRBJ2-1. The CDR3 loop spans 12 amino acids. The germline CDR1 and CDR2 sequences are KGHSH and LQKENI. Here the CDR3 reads CASSPTANEQFF.

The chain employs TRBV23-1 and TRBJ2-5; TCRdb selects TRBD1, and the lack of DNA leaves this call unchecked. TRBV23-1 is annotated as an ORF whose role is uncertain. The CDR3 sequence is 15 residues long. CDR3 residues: CASSQLEDSLWTQYF.

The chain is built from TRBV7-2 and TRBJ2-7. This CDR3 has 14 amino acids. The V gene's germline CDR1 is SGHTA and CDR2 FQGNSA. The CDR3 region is CASSLAVLTHEQYF.

CDR3 sequence reads: CSATRYNQPQHF. The chain is built from TRBV20-1 and TRBJ1-5. The CDR3 is 12 residues long. Germline CDR1 is DFQATT and CDR2 is SNEGSKA (reference sequence).

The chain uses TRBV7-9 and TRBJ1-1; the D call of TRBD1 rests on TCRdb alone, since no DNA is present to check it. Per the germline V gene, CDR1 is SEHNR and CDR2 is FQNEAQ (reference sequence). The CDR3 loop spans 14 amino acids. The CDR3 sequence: CASSWAGRDTEAFF.

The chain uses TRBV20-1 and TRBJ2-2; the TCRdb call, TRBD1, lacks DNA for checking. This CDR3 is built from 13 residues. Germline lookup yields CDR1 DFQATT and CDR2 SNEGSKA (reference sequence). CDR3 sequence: CSAYRGDTGELFF.

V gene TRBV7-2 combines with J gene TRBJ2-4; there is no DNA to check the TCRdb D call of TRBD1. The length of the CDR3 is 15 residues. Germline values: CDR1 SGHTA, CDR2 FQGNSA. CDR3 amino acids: CASSTPGPGLNIQYF.

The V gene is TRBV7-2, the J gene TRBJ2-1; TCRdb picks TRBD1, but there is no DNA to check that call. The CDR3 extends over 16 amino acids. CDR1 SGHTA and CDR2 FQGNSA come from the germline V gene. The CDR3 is CASSRTGTPGYNEQFF.

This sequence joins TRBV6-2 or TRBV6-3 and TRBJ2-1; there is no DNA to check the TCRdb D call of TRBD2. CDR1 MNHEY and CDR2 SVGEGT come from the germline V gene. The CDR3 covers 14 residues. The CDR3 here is CASSYLAGYNEQFF.

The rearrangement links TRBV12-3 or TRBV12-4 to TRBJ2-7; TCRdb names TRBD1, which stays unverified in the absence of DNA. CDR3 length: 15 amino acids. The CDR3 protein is CASSPRESLSYEQYF.

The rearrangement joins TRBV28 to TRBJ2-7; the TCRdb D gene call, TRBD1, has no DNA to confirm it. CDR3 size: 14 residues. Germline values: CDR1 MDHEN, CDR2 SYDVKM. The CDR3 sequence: CASRVQGVRYEQYF. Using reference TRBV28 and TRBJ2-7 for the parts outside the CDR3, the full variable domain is DVKVTQSSRYLVKRTGEKVFLECVQDMDHENMFWYRQDPGLGLRLIYFSYDVKMKEKGDIPEGYSVSREKKERFSLILESASTNQTSMYLCASRVQGVRYEQYFGPGTRLTVT.

The CDR3 protein is CASSSTGRTFF. The genes are TRBV12-3 or TRBV12-4 and TRBJ1-1; TCRdb names TRBD1, which stays unverified in the absence of DNA. This CDR3 spans 11 amino acids.

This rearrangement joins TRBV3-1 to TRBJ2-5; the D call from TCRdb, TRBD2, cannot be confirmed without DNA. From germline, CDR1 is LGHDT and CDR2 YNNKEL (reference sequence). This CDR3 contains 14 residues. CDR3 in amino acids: CASSGLAGQETQYF.